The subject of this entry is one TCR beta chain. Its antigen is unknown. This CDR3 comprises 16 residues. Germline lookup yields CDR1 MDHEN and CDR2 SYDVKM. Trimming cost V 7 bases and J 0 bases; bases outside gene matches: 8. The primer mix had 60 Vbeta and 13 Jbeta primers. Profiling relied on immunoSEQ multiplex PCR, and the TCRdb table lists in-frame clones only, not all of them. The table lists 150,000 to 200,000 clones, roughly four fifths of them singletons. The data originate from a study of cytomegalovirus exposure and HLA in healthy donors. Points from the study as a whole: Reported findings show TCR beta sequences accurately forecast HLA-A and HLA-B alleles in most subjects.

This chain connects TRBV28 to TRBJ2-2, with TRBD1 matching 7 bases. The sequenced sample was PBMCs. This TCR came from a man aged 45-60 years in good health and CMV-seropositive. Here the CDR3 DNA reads TGTGCCAGCATCAGAGGGGGCGCACCGAACACCGGGGAGCTGTTTTTT. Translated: CASIRGGAPNTGELFF.